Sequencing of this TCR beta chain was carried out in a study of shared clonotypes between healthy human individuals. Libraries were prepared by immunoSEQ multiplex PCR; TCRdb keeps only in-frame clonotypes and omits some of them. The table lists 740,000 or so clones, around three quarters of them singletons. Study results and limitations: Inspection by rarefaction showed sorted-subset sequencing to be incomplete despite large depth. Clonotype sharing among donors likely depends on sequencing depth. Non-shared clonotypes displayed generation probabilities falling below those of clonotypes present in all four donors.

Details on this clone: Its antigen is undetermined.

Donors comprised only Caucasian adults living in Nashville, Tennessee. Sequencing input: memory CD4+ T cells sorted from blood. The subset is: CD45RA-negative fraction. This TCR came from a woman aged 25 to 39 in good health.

The CDR3 is CASRGTGQETQYF. The CDR3 bases are TGTGCCAGCAGAGGGACAGGTCAAGAGACCCAGTACTTC. J is TRBJ2-5 and V is TRBV6-1; 8 bases match TRBD1. Germline-derived CDR1 and CDR2 are MNHNS and SASEGT. Losses at the gene ends were 6 bases for V and 2 bases for J; bases not matched to a gene: 2. The CDR3 sequence is 13 residues long.